These 24 T cell receptor beta chains originate from one sample sequenced in a study of blood T cell repertoires in COVID-19. TCRdb's table, derived via immunoSEQ multiplex PCR, lists solely in-frame clones and lacks some. The data contain about 180,000 clones, roughly 80% of them singletons. The sample consisted of peripheral blood. Receptor source: a woman in her 70s with COVID-19, enrolled during active disease.

The gene calls are TRBV28 and TRBJ2-7; TRBD2 is a possible D gene (5 bases). The CDR3 sequence is 12 residues long. The V end lost 8 bases, the J end lost 2 bases, and 10 bases lay between the germline ends. CDR1 and CDR2 from the germline V gene are MDHEN and SYDVKM. In nucleotides, the CDR3 is TGTGCCAGCCCGGGATCCCCCTACGAGCAGTACTTC. Amino acids: CASPGSPYEQYF.

The V call is TRBV15, the J call TRBJ1-1, with 9 positions matching TRBD1. The CDR3 has 18 amino acids. J gave up 0 bases and V 0 bases, and 8 bases lay outside the gene matches. Per the germline V gene, CDR1 is LNHNV and CDR2 is YYDKDF (reference sequence). In nucleotides, the CDR3 is TGTGCCACCAGCAGAGATTATAACAGGGGGCCGATGAACACTGAAGCTTTCTTT. The encoded protein is CATSRDYNRGPMNTEAFF.

The genes are TRBV4-1 and TRBJ1-4; 10 bases match TRBD1. After removal of 5 bases from V and 3 bases from J, the junction contained 9 bases not matched to a gene. The germline V gene encodes CDR1 MGHRA and CDR2 YSYEKL. This CDR3 contains 17 residues. The CDR3 protein is CASSTGQGLSANEKLFF. The CDR3 coding sequence is TGCGCCAGCAGCACGGGACAGGGGTTATCTGCTAATGAAAAACTGTTTTTT.

A remark on this clone: The same CDR3 can be traced to other DNA sequences in this sample. CDR3: CSVRQGANTEAFF. For the CDR3, the DNA is TGCAGCGTTCGACAGGGTGCGAACACTGAAGCTTTCTTT. The chain combines TRBV29-1 with TRBJ1-1; 7 nucleotides agree with TRBD1. With 5 bases clipped from V and 1 base from J, the junction kept 4 bases outside the gene matches. The CDR3 length is 13 residues. CDR1 and CDR2 from the germline V gene are SQVTM and ANQGSEA. Complete variable domain (other parts from reference TRBV29-1 and TRBJ1-1): SAVISQKPSRDICQRGTSLTIQCQVDSQVTMMFWYRQQPGQSLTLIATANQGSEATYESGFVIDKFPISRPNLTFSTLTVSNMSPEDSSIYLCSVRQGANTEAFFGQGTRLTVV.

The gene calls are TRBV6-2 or TRBV6-3 and TRBJ2-3, with 12 positions matching TRBD2. With V trimmed by 5 bases and J by 4 bases, 13 bases remained unmatched. There are 18 residues in the CDR3. In germline, CDR1 is MNHEY, CDR2 SVGEGT. CDR3 DNA sequence: TGTGCCAGCAGTCTCGACGGACTAGCGGGAAGACCCCCAGATACGCAGTATTTT. Residues: CASSLDGLAGRPPDTQYF.

The chain employs TRBV27 and TRBJ1-2; D remains ambiguous. V was clipped by 4 bases and J by 4 bases, with 16 bases between them. The length of the CDR3 is 15 residues. Germline V CDR1 and CDR2: MNHEY, SMNVEV (reference sequence). The CDR3 region is CASSSYPGSSYGYTF. The CDR3 nucleotides are TGTGCCAGCAGTTCCTACCCGGGGTCGTCCTATGGCTACACCTTC.

This sequence joins TRBV19 and TRBJ2-5, with TRBD1 identical over 7 bases. The J segment lost 1 base and the V segment lost 3 bases, leaving 8 bases of the junction unmatched. Germline CDR1 and CDR2: LNHDA and SQIVND (reference sequence). There are 16 residues in the CDR3. The CDR3 loop is CASSISLNRGQETQYF. The DNA of the CDR3 is TGTGCCAGTAGTATTTCCCTGAACAGGGGCCAAGAGACCCAGTACTTC.

The chain carries TRBV30 and TRBJ2-5; 8 nucleotides line up with TRBD1. The ends lost 6 bases at V and 1 base at J; junction bases unmatched: 4. Germline V gene sequence: CDR1 GTSNPN, CDR2 SVGIG (reference sequence). The CDR3 runs 13 residues. The CDR3 nucleotides read TGTGCCTGCCTTGGGACAGGCCAAGAGACCCAGTACTTC. This codes for CACLGTGQETQYF.

V usage is TRBV7-3 and J usage is TRBJ2-1; TRBD2 aligns across 9 bases. CDR3 length equals 16 residues. V dropped 5 bases and J dropped 2; count of bases not matched to a gene: 7. Per germline, CDR1 SGHTA and CDR2 FQGTGA. The CDR3, as DNA: TGTGCCAGCAGCCTTGTCCTAGCGGGACCCTACAATGAGCAGTTCTTC. It translates to CASSLVLAGPYNEQFF.

The chain joins TRBV24-1 to TRBJ2-2; 7 nucleotides match TRBD1. CDR1 is KGHDR, CDR2 SFDVKD, per germline. CDR3 length equals 14 residues. The V gene end was trimmed by 9 bases and the J gene end by 2 bases; junction bases not matched to a gene: 5. As DNA, the CDR3 is TGTGCCACCCAGACAGGGCGAAACACCGGGGAGCTGTTTTTT. This codes for CATQTGRNTGELFF.

A remark on this clone: The junction and the germline gene differ at one end; a read error may be behind it. The chain combines TRBV30 with TRBJ2-1, with D maybe TRBD2 (5 bases). The CDR3 covers 14 residues. The germline V gene has CDR1 GTSNPN and CDR2 SVGIG (reference sequence). The CDR3 nucleotides are TGTGCCTGGAGTGTACACGGGGTCTACGATGAGCAGTTCTTC. It specifies CAWSVHGVYDEQFF.

V usage is TRBV10-1 and J usage is TRBJ2-3; 16 bases align to TRBD2. Germline loops: CDR1 WNHNN, CDR2 SYGVQD (reference sequence). J gave up 1 base and V 6 bases, and 7 bases lay outside the gene matches. This CDR3 is built from 18 residues. CDR3 nucleotide sequence: TGCGCCAGCAGAGCGACCGGGACTAGCGGGAGGGGCACAGATACGCAGTATTTT. As protein: CASRATGTSGRGTDTQYF.

This chain joins TRBV3-1 (or the pseudogene TRBV3-2) and TRBJ1-4; the D gene is possibly TRBD1 (6 bases). V gave up 1 base and J gave up 8 bases, with 14 bases separating them. This CDR3 is built from 15 residues. Germline CDR1 LGHDT, CDR2 YNNKEL (reference sequence). The CDR3 DNA is TGTGCCAGCAGCCAAGCGCGGAAGGGGGTGGAAAAACTGTTTTTT. Its protein product is CASSQARKGVEKLFF.

This rearrangement joins TRBV5-8 to TRBJ2-1; the match to TRBD2 covers 11 bases. Looked up from germline, CDR1 is SGHTS and CDR2 is YDEGEE. The J segment lost 0 bases and the V segment lost 1 base, leaving 9 bases of the junction unmatched. There are 19 residues in the CDR3. CDR3 sequence (DNA): TGTGCCAGCAGCTTGCGGGGGACTAGCGGTTCTAGCTCCTACAATGAGCAGTTCTTC. Its protein is CASSLRGTSGSSSYNEQFF.

A few counts support this clone. The chain links TRBV5-4 to TRBJ2-7, with a weak D call TRBD2 (6 bases). V lost 0 bases to trimming and J lost 3 bases, with 22 bases between them. CDR1 is SGHNT and CDR2 is YYREEE in the germline V gene (reference sequence). There are 18 residues in the CDR3. CDR3 in DNA: TGTGCCAGCAGCTTGGAGGGGACTGGGCGTCGTTTCGGCTACGAGCAGTACTTC. It translates to CASSLEGTGRRFGYEQYF.

This clone was observed a single time. The chain combines TRBV11-2 with TRBJ1-5, with D perhaps TRBD1 (6 bases). V was trimmed by 5 bases and J by 2 bases, leaving 25 bases between them. There are 19 residues in the CDR3. The germline gives CDR1 SGHAT, CDR2 FQNNGV. The CDR3 sequence: CASSLRYRVPVRGNQPQHF. CDR3 nucleotide sequence: TGTGCCAGCAGCCTTCGATACAGGGTCCCGGTCCGGGGCAATCAGCCCCAGCATTTT.

This clone has more than one count but fewer than ten. The chain couples TRBV2 to TRBJ2-1; perhaps TRBD2 as D (5 bases). CDR1 and CDR2 from the germline V gene are SNHLY and FYNNEI. The CDR3 has 11 amino acids. V lost 2 bases to trimming and J lost 15 bases, with 11 bases between them. CDR3 in DNA: TGTGCCAGCAGTGAAAGCGGCATACGGTTCTTC. Translation gives CASSESGIRFF. The full variable domain, its missing parts supplied by reference TRBV2 and TRBJ2-1, is EPEVTQTPSHQVTQMGQEVILRCVPISNHLYFYWYRQILGQKVEFLVSFYNNEISEKSEIFDDQFSVERPDGSNFTLKIRSTKLEDSAMYFCASSESGIRFFGPGTRLTVL.

There are a few counts of this clone. A junction boundary mismatches the germline segment, possibly from a read error. J is TRBJ1-2 and V is TRBV28, with 9 bases that match TRBD1. The CDR3 length is 11 residues. Per germline, CDR1 MDHEN and CDR2 SYDVKM. CDR3 DNA: TGTGCCAGCAGCTCGGACAGGGGAGCTGTCTTC. This gives the protein CASSSDRGAVF.

This chain uses TRBV30 with TRBJ1-1, with unresolved D. CDR1 is GTSNPN, CDR2 SVGIG, per germline (reference sequence). The V and J ends lost 0 bases and 4 bases respectively, with 9 bases between them. The CDR3 runs 13 residues. In DNA, the CDR3 is TGTGCCTGGAGTGTATACTCGGGCACTGAAGCTTTCTTT. It yields the protein CAWSVYSGTEAFF.

This chain connects TRBV4-3 to TRBJ1-2; 10 nucleotides agree with TRBD1. Trimming cost V 4 bases and J 5 bases; bases outside gene matches: 7. CDR3 length: 15 residues. The germline V gene encodes CDR1 LGHNA and CDR2 YSLEER. For the CDR3, the DNA is TGCGCCAGCAGCCCGGACAGGGGGTCGAGGTATGGCTACACCTTC. This codes for CASSPDRGSRYGYTF.

The chain carries TRBV19 and TRBJ1-4, with 10 bases that match TRBD1. The V gene end was trimmed by 5 bases and the J gene end by 5 bases; junction bases not matched to a gene: 8. The germline gives CDR1 LNHDA, CDR2 SQIVND (reference sequence). This CDR3 has 16 amino acids. The CDR3 DNA reads as TGTGCCAGTAGTCTCCGGACAGGGGGAAACAATGAAAAACTGTTTTTT. This translates into CASSLRTGGNNEKLFF.

The chain is built from TRBV18 and TRBJ1-1; tentative D call: TRBD1 (5 bases). This CDR3 spans 13 amino acids. V lost 2 bases and J lost 3, with 7 bases in between. CDR1 is KGHSH and CDR2 is LQKENI in the germline V gene. In nucleotides, the CDR3 is TGTGCCAGCTCACCAAAAGGGGACACTGAAGCTTTCTTT. This codes for CASSPKGDTEAFF.

The rearrangement uses TRBV3-1 (or the pseudogene TRBV3-2) and TRBJ1-3, with D tentatively TRBD1 (6 bases). This CDR3 has 13 residues. Per the germline V gene, CDR1 is LGHDT and CDR2 is YNNKEL (reference sequence). V lost 7 bases, J lost 4 bases, and 11 bases lay in between. CDR3: CASTLRGGNTIYF. CDR3 bases: TGTGCCAGCACCCTTAGGGGGGGAAACACCATATATTTT.

The chain recombines TRBV28 with TRBJ1-2; possible D gene TRBD1, 6 bases. Germline-derived CDR1 and CDR2 are MDHEN and SYDVKM. Trimming removed 4 bases from V and 6 bases from J, with 21 bases in between. The CDR3 runs 16 residues. CDR3 sequence (DNA): TGTGCCAGCAGTTCCCCCCGACAGGTTCGGGTAGATGGCTACACCTTC. Encoded protein: CASSSPRQVRVDGYTF.